These T cell receptor beta chains were read from a single sample in a study of cytomegalovirus exposure and HLA in healthy donors. Assay: immunoSEQ multiplex PCR; the TCRdb copy retains only in-frame clones and omits some. Found here are about 200,000 clones, around 81% of them singletons; the top ten hold around 1.9%. Sequencing was done on a sample of PBMCs. These receptors all come from a man aged 18 to 29 in good health and CMV-seronegative. CDR3s include the opening cysteine and the closing phenylalanine or tryptophan. The order of the fields is J gene, V gene, D gene, clone size, CDR3 protein, CDR3 DNA. The D gene is left open where the match is weak. Clone size is shown for a subset of rows, as once, few, many or a class of expanded clone.

TRBJ2-1,TRBV4-3,NA,NA,CASSQGASTYNEQFF,TGCGCCAGCAGCCAAGGGGCTAGCACCTACAATGAGCAGTTCTTC
TRBJ2-3,TRBV6-6,NA,few,CASSDQQGRTQYF,TGTGCCAGCAGTGACCAACAAGGGAGGACGCAGTATTTT
TRBJ1-4,TRBV5-1,NA,NA,CASSLVSENEKLFF,TGCGCCAGCAGCTTGGTATCGGAGAATGAAAAACTGTTTTTT
TRBJ1-5,TRBV2,TRBD1,NA,CASSTGTGDQPQHF,TGTGCCAGCAGTACCGGGACAGGGGATCAGCCCCAGCATTTT
TRBJ1-5,TRBV6-1,TRBD1,NA,CASSGLRTGNQPQHF,TGTGCCAGCAGTGGCTTAAGGACAGGGAATCAGCCCCAGCATTTT
TRBJ1-4,TRBV2,NA,NA,CASMRGQHNEKLFF,TGTGCCAGCATGAGAGGACAGCATAATGAAAAACTGTTTTTT
TRBJ1-2,TRBV29-1,NA,NA,CSVSLGRGDGYTF,TGCAGCGTTTCCTTAGGGAGGGGTGATGGCTACACCTTC
TRBJ2-5,TRBV28,NA,NA,CASSLGGRVSETQYF,TGTGCCAGCAGTTTAGGCGGCAGGGTTTCGGAGACCCAGTACTTC
TRBJ1-4,TRBV19,NA,NA,CASILSGTAPEKLFF,TGTGCCAGTATCCTCTCCGGGACTGCTCCTGAAAAACTGTTTTTT
TRBJ2-1,TRBV27,TRBD2,NA,CASSLSGGSSYNEQFF,TGTGCCAGCAGTTTATCGGGCGGGAGCTCCTACAATGAGCAGTTCTTC
TRBJ2-3,TRBV10-2,TRBD2,NA,CASRKLAGGPADTQYF,TGCGCCAGCAGGAAACTAGCGGGGGGGCCCGCGGATACGCAGTATTTT
TRBJ1-2,TRBV7-9,TRBD1,NA,CASSLGLTGGPGGYTF,TGTGCCAGCAGCTTAGGCTTAACAGGGGGACCGGGTGGCTACACCTTC
TRBJ1-5,TRBV2,TRBD1,NA,CASSDFPLGGPAHQPQHF,TGTGCCAGCAGTGATTTCCCTTTAGGGGGCCCTGCACATCAGCCCCAGCATTTT
TRBJ2-7,TRBV6-6,NA,NA,CASKPRGSYEQYF,TGTGCCAGCAAGCCCCGGGGCTCCTACGAGCAGTACTTC
TRBJ2-5,TRBV29-1,NA,once,CSVEASYQETQYF,TGCAGCGTTGAGGCCTCGTATCAAGAGACCCAGTACTTC
TRBJ1-6,TRBV25-1,TRBD1,few,CASSGYRGLALHF,TGTGCCAGCAGTGGATACAGGGGGCTGGCCCTCCACTTT
TRBJ2-6,TRBV19,NA,NA,CASSPGAGANVLTF,TGTGCCAGTAGTCCGGGGGCTGGGGCCAACGTCCTGACTTTC
TRBJ2-2,TRBV7-7,TRBD1,NA,CASSAGTGNTGELFF,TGTGCTAGCAGCGCAGGGACAGGGAACACCGGGGAGCTGTTTTTT
TRBJ2-2,TRBV14,NA,NA,CASSQLTGSGELFF,TGTGCCAGCAGCCAACTTACAGGGTCGGGGGAGCTGTTTTTT
TRBJ1-1,TRBV2,NA,NA,CASSTPMGAVGTEAFF,TGTGCCAGCAGCACTCCCATGGGGGCTGTGGGCACTGAAGCTTTCTTT
TRBJ2-3,TRBV9,TRBD2,NA,CASSVGAGDRTDTQYF,TGTGCCAGCAGCGTAGGAGCGGGGGATAGAACAGATACGCAGTATTTT
TRBJ2-4,TRBV4-1,TRBD2,NA,CASSPGPSGGLAKNIQYF,TGCGCCAGCAGCCCAGGGCCTAGCGGGGGGCTAGCCAAAAACATTCAGTACTTC
TRBJ2-7,TRBV5-3,TRBD1,NA,CARSFPGGYEQYF,TGTGCCAGAAGCTTCCCAGGGGGCTACGAGCAGTACTTC
TRBJ1-1,TRBV18,TRBD1,NA,CASSPQGQMNTEAFF,TGTGCCAGCTCACCACAGGGACAGATGAACACTGAAGCTTTCTTT
TRBJ2-7,TRBV18,NA,NA,CASSPSSREPYEQYF,TGTGCCAGCTCACCATCGTCACGTGAGCCTTACGAGCAGTACTTC
TRBJ2-5,TRBV7-2,TRBD2,NA,CASSLVAGVETQYF,TGTGCCAGCAGCTTGGTGGCGGGGGTGGAGACCCAGTACTTC
TRBJ2-5,TRBV9,TRBD2,NA,CASSSTSGPQETQYF,TGTGCCAGCAGCTCGACTAGCGGGCCCCAAGAGACCCAGTACTTC
TRBJ2-5,TRBV5-1,NA,NA,CASSLERRVWETQYF,TGCGCCAGCAGCTTGGAGAGGAGGGTTTGGGAGACCCAGTACTTC
TRBJ1-1,TRBV12-5,NA,NA,CASGALDYNTEAFF,TGTGCTAGTGGGGCTTTGGACTACAACACTGAAGCTTTCTTT
TRBJ2-7,TRBV28,NA,NA,CASSLIYGPGGVNEQYF,TGTGCCAGCAGTTTGATCTACGGTCCAGGAGGGGTAAACGAGCAGTACTTC
TRBJ1-5,TRBV28,TRBD1,NA,CASSSPIGQGNQPQHF,TGTGCCAGCAGTTCGCCCATAGGACAGGGCAATCAGCCCCAGCATTTT
TRBJ1-6,TRBV6-1,NA,NA,CASSEVAVGGVSDNSPLHF,TGTGCCAGCAGTGAAGTTGCCGTGGGGGGGGTCTCCGATAATTCACCCCTCCACTTT
TRBJ2-7,TRBV5-4,TRBD2,NA,CASSRTSGDEQYF,TGTGCCAGCAGCAGGACTAGCGGGGACGAGCAGTACTTC
TRBJ2-7,TRBV4-3,TRBD1,NA,CASSQDIGGQAPYEQYF,TGCGCCAGCAGCCAAGACATAGGGGGACAGGCCCCCTACGAGCAGTACTTC
TRBJ2-1,TRBV12-5,TRBD2,NA,CASGSNLAGGSDEQFF,TGTGCTAGTGGTTCCAACCTAGCGGGAGGCTCCGATGAGCAGTTCTTC
TRBJ2-7,TRBV28,NA,NA,CASRGQGSSSGEQYF,NA
TRBJ1-1,TRBV28,NA,once,CASSFLDSTEAFF,TGTGCCAGCAGTTTTCTGGACAGCACTGAAGCTTTCTTT
TRBJ1-5,TRBV19,NA,NA,CASTHQFPSNQPQHF,TGTGCCAGTACCCATCAATTCCCTAGCAATCAGCCCCAGCATTTT
TRBJ2-5,TRBV4-2,NA,NA,CASSPRAVGGRARETQYF,TGTGCCAGCAGCCCAAGAGCGGTCGGCGGGCGGGCTCGGGAGACCCAGTACTTC
TRBJ1-2,TRBV5-1,NA,once,CASSLYQAGGGYTF,TGCGCCAGCAGCTTATACCAGGCGGGCGGAGGCTACACCTTC
TRBJ2-7,TRBV9,TRBD2,NA,CASSVSSGPSYEQYF,TGTGCCAGCAGCGTATCTAGCGGACCCTCCTACGAGCAGTACTTC
TRBJ2-2,TRBV19,TRBD2,NA,CASSGLFRREGQYTGELFF,TGTGCCAGTAGTGGGTTATTTAGGCGGGAGGGCCAATACACCGGGGAGCTGTTTTTT
TRBJ2-3,TRBV5-4,TRBD1,NA,CASSRQGGTDTQYF,TGTGCCAGCAGCCGACAGGGGGGCACAGATACGCAGTATTTT
TRBJ1-1,TRBV6-1,TRBD1,NA,CASSDWTGVTEAFF,TGTGCCAGCAGTGATTGGACAGGGGTTACTGAAGCTTTCTTT
TRBJ2-2,TRBV9,TRBD2,NA,CASSGLAGGNTGELFF,TGTGCCAGCAGCGGACTAGCGGGGGGGAACACCGGGGAGCTGTTTTTT
TRBJ2-7,TRBV7-2,TRBD2,NA,CASSPSSGRSYEQYF,TGTGCCAGCAGCCCGTCTAGCGGGAGGTCCTACGAGCAGTACTTC
TRBJ2-5,TRBV7-2,TRBD1,once,CASSLSGTGGTKTQYF,TGTGCCAGCAGCTTGTCCGGGACAGGGGGCACGAAGACCCAGTACTTC
TRBJ1-6,TRBV25-1,NA,NA,CASSQQITSSYNSPLHF,TGTGCCAGCAGTCAACAGATTACCAGCTCCTATAATTCACCCCTCCACTTT
TRBJ1-1,TRBV9,NA,NA,CASSARGWGGRTEAFF,TGTGCCAGCAGCGCCCGCGGGTGGGGGGGTCGAACTGAAGCTTTCTTT
TRBJ2-1,TRBV5-1,TRBD2,NA,CASSLGLAGGPYNEQFF,TGCGCCAGCAGCTTGGGACTAGCGGGAGGGCCCTACAATGAGCAGTTCTTC
TRBJ1-3,TRBV25-1,NA,NA,CASSESPRSDTIYF,TGTGCCAGCAGTGAATCTCCGCGGTCGGACACCATATATTTT
TRBJ2-3,TRBV4-3,NA,NA,CASSQAPGSVGSSTDTQYF,TGCGCCAGCAGCCAAGCCCCCGGGAGCGTGGGATCTAGCACAGATACGCAGTATTTT
TRBJ1-5,TRBV11-2,NA,NA,CASSPSQGRNQPQHF,TGTGCCAGCAGCCCATCGCAGGGCCGCAATCAGCCCCAGCATTTT
TRBJ1-5,TRBV7-2,NA,few,CASSLEQGRNQPQHF,TGTGCCAGCAGCTTAGAACAGGGACGCAATCAGCCCCAGCATTTT
TRBJ2-1,TRBV27,TRBD2,NA,CASSFLTSGFYEQFF,TGTGCCAGCAGTTTTTTAACTAGCGGGTTCTATGAGCAGTTCTTC
TRBJ2-2,TRBV28,NA,NA,CASRIRELGNTGELFF,TGTGCCAGCAGAATCCGGGAGTTGGGTAACACCGGGGAGCTGTTTTTT
TRBJ2-5,TRBV19,NA,once,CASSIMRGETQYF,TGTGCCAGTAGTATAATGAGGGGGGAGACCCAGTACTTC